The 16 T cell receptor beta chains below were found in one sample sequenced in a study of blood T cell repertoires in COVID-19. The protocol was immunoSEQ multiplex PCR, while the TCRdb copy is restricted to in-frame clones and leaves out a portion. The sample contains roughly 160,000 clones, roughly 84% of which appear only once. Sequences were obtained from peripheral blood. These receptors all come from an older woman with acute or convalescent COVID-19.

The V call is TRBV5-5, the J call TRBJ1-6, with TRBD1 as a possible D gene (5 bases). Per germline, CDR1 SGHKS and CDR2 YYEKEE (reference sequence). Trimming cost V 3 bases and J 9 bases, with 19 bases left between them. The CDR3 is 16 amino acids. The CDR3 coding sequence is TGTGCCAGCAGCTGGGAGGGGTCACAGGTGATTTCACCCCTCCACTTT. Amino acid sequence: CASSWEGSQVISPLHF.

This clone has more than one count but fewer than ten. V gene TRBV29-1 combines with J gene TRBJ2-7; TRBD1 aligns across 10 bases. Unmatched junction bases numbered 11, after V lost 6 bases and J lost 3 bases. Germline V gives CDR1 SQVTM, CDR2 ANQGSEA. The CDR3 is made up of 15 amino acids. The CDR3 loop is CSVERDRGHYYEQYF. The CDR3 coding sequence is TGCAGCGTGGAAAGGGACAGGGGACATTACTACGAGCAGTACTTC.

The genes are TRBV5-1 and TRBJ2-7; D is uncertain. The CDR3 consists of 14 residues. V gave up 0 bases and J gave up 4 bases, with 11 bases separating them. Germline V gene lookup returns CDR1 SGHRS and CDR2 YFSETQ. CDR3 sequence (DNA): TGCGCCAGCAGCTTGGGCGGTCTAGGATACGAGCAGTACTTC. Translated: CASSLGGLGYEQYF.

The J gene is TRBJ1-2, the V gene TRBV12-3 or TRBV12-4; D not certain. V lost 5 bases and J lost 7, with 11 bases in between. CDR3 size: 12 residues. The CDR3 nucleotides are TGTGCCAGCAGTGGGAACCGGGGTGGCTACACCTTC. Its protein is CASSGNRGGYTF.

The chain uses TRBV19 and TRBJ1-1; 7 positions match TRBD1. Germline CDR1 reads LNHDA; CDR2 reads SQIVND (reference sequence). The CDR3 sequence is 14 residues long. The V segment lost 5 bases and the J segment 4 bases; nucleotides outside the gene matches: 7. The CDR3 region has the DNA TGTGCCAGTAGTTGGACAGGCCAGGGCACTGAAGCTTTCTTT. Translated, it gives CASSWTGQGTEAFF. Full variable domain (rest looked up from reference TRBV19 and TRBJ1-1): DGGITQSPKYLFRKEGQNVTLSCEQNLNHDAMYWYRQDPGQGLRLIYYSQIVNDFQKGDIAEGYSVSREKKESFPLTVTSAQKNPTAFYLCASSWTGQGTEAFFGQGTRLTVV.

V is TRBV5-1 and J is TRBJ1-3, with 7 bases lining up with TRBD1. Trimming at V came to 4 bases and at J to 6 bases, leaving 7 bases not matched to a gene. This CDR3 comprises 14 residues. From germline, CDR1 is SGHRS and CDR2 YFSETQ. The CDR3 region is CASSLGDRANTIYF. Here the CDR3 DNA reads TGCGCCAGCAGCCTTGGGGACAGAGCAAACACCATATATTTT.

The rearrangement links TRBV6-5 to TRBJ2-2, with D unclear. This CDR3 region has 12 residues. V was shortened by 7 bases and J by 5 bases, with 8 bases between the two germline ends. CDR1 and CDR2 (germline): MNHEY, SVGAGI. In DNA, the CDR3 is TGTGCCAGCAAATGGCGGACCGGGGAGCTGTTTTTT. This sequence encodes CASKWRTGELFF.

The V gene is TRBV4-3, the J gene TRBJ1-1; possible D gene TRBD1, 6 bases. The CDR3 consists of 14 residues. V was shortened by 4 bases and J by 7 bases, with 16 bases between the two germline ends. From germline, CDR1 is LGHNA and CDR2 YSLEER. The CDR3 sequence is CASSPSIGQYEAFF. The CDR3 region has the DNA TGCGCCAGCAGCCCCTCCATCGGACAGTATGAAGCTTTCTTT.

The gene calls are TRBV11-2 and TRBJ1-3, with D perhaps TRBD1 (5 bases). Germline loops: CDR1 SGHAT, CDR2 FQNNGV. Trimming removed 3 bases from V and 0 bases from J, with 12 bases in between. CDR3 size: 16 residues. The CDR3 reads CASSFTTVSSGNTIYF. The CDR3, as DNA: TGTGCCAGCAGCTTCACGACAGTTTCCTCTGGAAACACCATATATTTT.

This rearrangement joins TRBV28 to TRBJ1-5; D remains ambiguous. CDR3 length: 15 residues. Per germline, CDR1 MDHEN and CDR2 SYDVKM. With 0 bases removed from V and 0 bases from J, the gap between germline ends came to 6 bases. The chain's CDR3 is CASSLWTNSNQPQHF. Written as DNA, the CDR3 is TGTGCCAGCAGTTTATGGACTAATAGCAATCAGCCCCAGCATTTT. The full variable domain, with the rest looked up from reference TRBV28 and TRBJ1-5, is DVKVTQSSRYLVKRTGEKVFLECVQDMDHENMFWYRQDPGLGLRLIYFSYDVKMKEKGDIPEGYSVSREKKERFSLILESASTNQTSMYLCASSLWTNSNQPQHFGDGTRLSIL.

The chain recombines TRBV4-3 with TRBJ2-4; 7 bases are a match to TRBD2. V was pared by 0 bases and J by 0 bases, with 5 bases of the junction left unmatched. CDR3 length: 17 amino acids. CDR1 is LGHNA and CDR2 is YSLEER in the germline V gene. The CDR3 sequence is CASSQEWSGIAKNIQYF. In DNA, the CDR3 is TGCGCCAGCAGCCAAGAGTGGAGCGGGATAGCCAAAAACATTCAGTACTTC.

The rearrangement uses TRBV6-6 and TRBJ1-5; possibly TRBD1 for D (6 bases). This CDR3 has 13 amino acids. V lost 6 bases, J lost 6 bases, and 12 bases lay in between. Germline V gene sequence: CDR1 MNHNY, CDR2 SVGAGI (reference sequence). The CDR3 protein is CASSTGTGQPQHF. The CDR3 coding sequence is TGTGCCAGCAGCACAGGGACGGGTCAGCCCCAGCATTTT.

This clone was recorded once. The chain employs TRBV7-9 and TRBJ1-1, with D tentatively TRBD1 (6 bases). This CDR3 has 14 residues. Trimming pared 2 bases from V and 6 bases from J, leaving 13 bases between. Germline CDR1 and CDR2: SEHNR and FQNEAQ (reference sequence). The CDR3 DNA reads as TGTGCCAGCAGCTTACCCACAGGGATGGCTGAAGCTTTCTTT. The encoded protein is CASSLPTGMAEAFF.

The chain links TRBV10-2 to TRBJ1-1; the D gene is possibly TRBD1 (6 bases). Germline-derived CDR1 and CDR2 are WSHSY and SAAADI. V gave up 10 bases and J gave up 0 bases, with 21 bases separating them. The length of the CDR3 is 16 residues. For the CDR3, the DNA is TGCGCCACTTCGGACAGTCTATCCCCAATGAACACTGAAGCTTTCTTT. Translated: CATSDSLSPMNTEAFF.

The chain uses TRBV18 and TRBJ1-6, with TRBD1 identical over 8 bases. CDR1 and CDR2 (germline): KGHSH, LQKENI. The CDR3 is 17 amino acids. Trimming took 3 bases from V and 6 from J; bases not matched to a gene: 10. CDR3 amino acids: CASSPQVNDRGNSPLHF. The CDR3 DNA is TGTGCCAGCTCACCCCAAGTGAATGACAGGGGTAATTCACCCCTCCACTTT.

The gene calls are TRBV7-2 and TRBJ2-7, with TRBD2 identical over 9 bases. The CDR3 has 15 residues. Germline-derived CDR1 and CDR2 are SGHTA and FQGNSA. The trim removed 4 bases at V and 2 bases at J, leaving 6 bases unmatched. DNA for the CDR3: TGTGCCAGCAGCTCCCCGTCTAGCGGGACCTACGAGCAGTACTTC. It encodes CASSSPSSGTYEQYF. Full variable domain (outside the CDR3, taken from reference TRBV7-2 and TRBJ2-7): GAGVSQSPSNKVTEKGKDVELRCDPISGHTALYWYRQSLGQGLEFLIYFQGNSAPDKSGLPSDRFSAERTGGSVSTLTIQRTQQEDSAVYLCASSSPSSGTYEQYFGPGTRLTVT.